The 6 T cell receptor beta chains in this list originate from one sample, sequenced in a study of cytomegalovirus exposure and HLA in healthy donors. The PCR contained 60 Vbeta and 13 Jbeta primers. This table comes from immunoSEQ multiplex PCR, and its TCRdb copy is limited to in-frame clones, with some not included. Altogether 120,000 or so clones are present, roughly 80% being singletons, with the ten largest covering about 3.9%. The sequenced material came from PBMCs. The receptors stem from a woman in her thirties or forties in good health and CMV-seropositive.

V gene TRBV9 combines with J gene TRBJ2-1; D is perhaps TRBD2 (6 bases). The CDR3 contains 13 residues. Germline values: CDR1 SGDLS, CDR2 YYNGEE. V lost 7 bases and J 9 bases, leaving 17 bases between the germline ends. CDR3 protein: CASGTDELGEQFF. Here the CDR3 DNA reads TGTGCCAGCGGGACTGACGAACTAGGTGAGCAGTTCTTC.

CDR3 protein: CASSLTSGNEQFF. The CDR3, as DNA: TGTGCCAGCAGTTTAACCAGCGGCAATGAGCAGTTCTTC. The genes are TRBV27 and TRBJ2-1, with D perhaps TRBD2 (5 bases). The V end lost 2 bases, the J end lost 6 bases, and 8 bases lay between the germline ends. The germline V gene encodes CDR1 MNHEY and CDR2 SMNVEV (reference sequence). This CDR3 is 13 amino acids long.

The chain couples TRBV7-8 to TRBJ2-1; 12 bases agree with TRBD2. From germline, CDR1 is SGHVS and CDR2 FQNEAQ. This CDR3 comprises 16 residues. J was trimmed by 5 bases and V by 0 bases; bases with no gene match: 2. CDR3 DNA sequence: TGTGCCAGCAGCTTAGCCCGGACTAGCGGGAACAATGAGCAGTTCTTC. Translation gives CASSLARTSGNNEQFF.

The chain is built from TRBV5-1 and TRBJ2-1; the D gene is possibly TRBD2 (6 bases). The CDR3 length is 14 residues. Germline assignment: CDR1 SGHRS and CDR2 YFSETQ. Trimming shortened V by 6 bases and J by 8 bases, and 18 bases separated the two germline ends. Written as DNA, the CDR3 is TGCGCCAGCAAGATTCAGGAGGGGATTGATGAGCAGTTCTTC. It yields the protein CASKIQEGIDEQFF.

The rearrangement joins TRBV7-2 to TRBJ1-4; TRBD1 is a possible D gene (5 bases). Between the trimmed V and J ends, which lost 5 bases and 8 bases, there was a span of 18 bases. This CDR3 region has 15 residues. The V gene's germline CDR1 is SGHTA and CDR2 FQGNSA. In nucleotides, the CDR3 is TGTGCCAGCAGCCCATGGGATGGGGGGAAAGAAAAACTGTTTTTT. It codes for CASSPWDGGKEKLFF.

The chain carries TRBV30 and TRBJ1-5; the D is unclear. Germline assignment: CDR1 GTSNPN and CDR2 SVGIG (reference sequence). Trimming took 2 bases from V and 4 from J, leaving 6 bases between them. The CDR3 loop spans 12 amino acids. The DNA for the CDR3 is TGTGCCTGGAGTTACGGGAATCAGCCCCAGCATTTT. It encodes CAWSYGNQPQHF.